This TCR beta chain was retrieved from a study of PD-1 blockade in classical Hodgkin lymphoma (dated by TCRdb to 2018 to 2020). Study-level background: Nivolumab dosing was 3 mg/kg intravenously every 2 weeks, continuing until either disease progression or unacceptable toxicity. The study used CyTOF and TCR beta sequencing to define a peripheral blood immune signature of response to PD-1 blockade in classical Hodgkin lymphoma. Study-wide conclusions, independent of this receptor: Baseline diversity similar to that of newly diagnosed patients was observed in trial patients achieving complete response, whereas significantly lower diversity was observed in partial responders and progressors. Patients starting nivolumab less than 1 year after ASCT had lower diversity and were excluded from later analyses to avoid confounding by immune reconstitution. CD4+ but not CD8+ TCR diversity rose significantly by C4D1 (p=0.0027 vs p=0.16), most apparent in complete responders (p=0.02). Baseline TCR diversity was reported to be lower in newly diagnosed patients than in healthy donors, and even lower in relapsed/refractory patients. The study covered only a single clinical trial cohort, and the causes of the repertoire differences, possibly disease activity or prior therapy, were still not defined.

This clone is judged medium-sized (0.01 to 0.1%). The antigen it recognizes is unknown. It has no much larger one-base neighbor in the sample; base qualities were not kept. The CDR3 goes from the cysteine to the phenylalanine over 15 residues. Of all the DNA, just the CDR3 is kept, 45 bases in frame from base 1. After removal of 1 base from V and 6 bases from J, the junction retains 8 bases not matched to a gene. For CDR1 and CDR2, the germline V gene lists MGHRA and YSYEKL. The time point label here, explained by the study, means: cycle 1 day 1 (C1D1), immediately before nivolumab initiation. Every trial patient had relapsed after autologous stem cell transplantation, and cohorts A, B and C differed in prior brentuximab vedotin exposure. The trial cohort comprised some 60 patients with relapsed/refractory classical Hodgkin lymphoma whose best overall responses were complete response, partial response or progressive disease. Single-agent nivolumab was administered to trial patients in the multi-cohort phase II CheckMate 205 trial. An independent review committee assessed best overall response by applying the 2007 International Working Group response criteria. Trial PBMCs were collected just before the start of nivolumab (C1D1) and during therapy at cycle 2 day 1 and cycle 4 day 1. Peripheral blood was collected in 8 mL Vacutainer Cell Preparation Tubes, from which PBMCs were isolated by centrifugation and then cryopreserved.

The Qiagen DNeasy kit was used to extract genomic DNA from unsorted PBMCs and from the negatively selected CD4+ and CD8+ fractions. TCR beta CDR3 regions were subjected to amplification by immunoSEQ multiplex PCR with primers that anneal to V and J segments. A synthetic immune receptor repertoire was used to minimize amplification bias, and any remaining bias was removed computationally after sequencing. Regarding the original processing steps: Repertoire diversity was quantified as the Shannon entropy index using custom Python scripts. Unsorted, CD4+ and CD8+ repertoires were examined separately, except in combined analyses, for which CD4+ and CD8+ sequences were merged in silico. Clonal expansion was defined as at least a 2-fold frequency increase after treatment relative to C1D1, with a pseudocount of 0.5 for undetected baseline clones. Singleton clones were defined as clones with 0 or 1 copy at C1D1, and non-singleton clones were defined as clones with 2 or more copies. Clones expanded in unsorted samples were assigned a CD4+, CD8+ or unknown annotation through matching of protein sequences in sorted samples from the same patient. Wilcoxon tests on paired samples were used to test changes in diversity from C1D1 to C4D1. The table was pulled from immuneACCESS by TCRdb, which kept in-frame rearrangements only. Such tables lose some clones; where checked, under half of the loss comes from unresolved V genes, and the rest has no known cause. For V, J and clone size, that table is used; D and trimming come from the DNA. The sample yields 14,000 to 15,000 clones; approximately 60% were counted once. Of the sample, around 10% falls within the top ten clones.

The source was peripheral blood mononuclear cells (PBMCs), collected at baseline. This receptor was identified in a human donor with classical Hodgkin lymphoma. The sequence links TRBV4-1 to TRBJ1-1; 7 nucleotides in the junction match TRBD1. CDR3 reads: CASSQVGTGDPEAFF. The DNA reads TGCGCCAGCAGCCAAGTGGGAACAGGGGACCCTGAAGCTTTCTTT.